Listed here are 9 T cell receptor beta chains from one sample, sequenced in a study of CD8+CD57+ T cells in acquired aplastic anemia. According to the study, genomic DNA was the template for TCR beta VDJ and CDR3 profiling. TCRdb recomputed calls from the reads with MiXCR, one row per CDR3 protein. The sample records 300,000 or so distinct CDR3 sequences, under 60% being singletons. CD8+CD57+ cell expansion had been shown by flow cytometry in patients chosen for sequencing. The sample was sorted CD4+, CD8+, or CD8+CD57+ T cells (not recorded which) from PBMCs. The receptors derive from a human donor with aplastic anemia.

This sequence joins TRBV6-1 and TRBJ2-3, with 7 bases aligning to TRBD1. The CDR3 totals 14 residues. CDR1 MNHNS and CDR2 SASEGT come from the germline V gene. V shed 4 bases and J 2 bases; nucleotides not matched to a gene: 3. DNA for the CDR3: TGTGCCAGCAGTGCGGGACAGACCACAGATACGCAGTATTTT. Its translation is CASSAGQTTDTQYF.

This clonotype has ten or more counts. The V call is TRBV10-1, the J call TRBJ1-2; possible D gene TRBD1, 6 bases. The CDR3 sequence is 17 residues long. V was pared by 2 bases and J by 3 bases, with 19 bases between. From germline, CDR1 is WNHNN and CDR2 SYGVQD (reference sequence). In nucleotides, the CDR3 is TGCGCCAGCAGTGAGGAGGAGGGGGGGATATCCGACTATGGCTACACCTTC. Its protein product is CASSEEEGGISDYGYTF.

This clonotype was counted ten times or more. The V gene is TRBV9, the J gene TRBJ1-1, with D possibly TRBD1 on 6 matching bases. The CDR3 has 14 residues. The germline CDR1 and CDR2 sequences are SGDLS and YYNGEE. Trimming cost V 6 bases and J 5 bases, with 17 bases left between them. CDR3 sequence (DNA): TGTGCCAGCACGGGGACACAGGGAGGGACTGAAGCTTTCTTT. This codes for CASTGTQGGTEAFF.

The chain recombines TRBV24-1 with TRBJ1-5; D not resolved. The CDR3 extends over 14 amino acids. V lost 9 bases and J lost 4, with 15 bases in between. CDR1 is KGHDR, CDR2 SFDVKD, per germline. CDR3 protein: CATAPDGDNQPQHF. The CDR3, as DNA: TGTGCCACCGCCCCTGACGGAGATAATCAGCCCCAGCATTTT.

The CDR3 is CSARTITEQFF. CDR3 sequence (DNA): TGCAGTGCTCGGACTATAACCGAGCAGTTCTTC. This rearrangement joins TRBV20-1 to TRBJ2-1; possibly TRBD2 for D (6 bases). The CDR3 is 11 amino acids. From germline, CDR1 is DFQATT and CDR2 SNEGSKA (reference sequence). Trimming pared 5 bases from V and 10 bases from J, leaving 12 bases between.

Note on this clonotype: At one end the junction does not follow the germline gene, possibly because of a read error. The V gene is TRBV2, the J gene TRBJ2-5; D possibly corresponds to TRBD1 (5 bases). CDR1 and CDR2 (germline): SNHLY, FYNNEI. This CDR3 region has 12 residues. DNA of the CDR3: TGTGCCACCAGTGACCCAGGGGAGACCCAGTACTTC. Its protein is CATSDPGETQYF.

Only a few counts were recorded for this clonotype. The rearrangement joins TRBV7-6 to TRBJ2-3; D is ambiguous. The CDR3 consists of 14 residues. Between the trimmed V and J ends, which lost 5 bases and 6 bases, there was a span of 15 bases. Germline V gives CDR1 SGHVS, CDR2 FNYEAQ. CDR3 coding DNA: TGTGCCAGCAGCATTAGTCCGGTCCAGGATACGCAGTATTTT. It is translated as CASSISPVQDTQYF.

Comment on this clonotype: A much bigger clone sits one base away, suggesting this may be a read error. CDR3 sequence reads: CASMRQGATNEKLVF. CDR3 DNA sequence: TGTGCCAGCATGAGACAGGGGGCAACTAATGAAAAACTGGTTTTT. J is TRBJ1-4 and V is TRBV10-3; 10 nucleotides agree with TRBD1. CDR1 and CDR2 from the germline V gene are ENHRY and SYGVKD. This CDR3 region has 15 residues.

The chain recombines TRBV7-2 with TRBJ2-7; TRBD2 agrees at 13 bases. Germline loops: CDR1 SGHTA, CDR2 FQGNSA. After removal of 3 bases from V and 4 bases from J, the junction contained 3 bases not matched to a gene. The CDR3 is 15 amino acids. The CDR3 loop is CASSFGGLAGYEQYF. The CDR3 coding sequence is TGTGCCAGCAGCTTCGGGGGACTAGCGGGATACGAGCAGTACTTC. The full variable domain, its missing parts supplied by reference TRBV7-2 and TRBJ2-7, is GAGVSQSPSNKVTEKGKDVELRCDPISGHTALYWYRQSLGQGLEFLIYFQGNSAPDKSGLPSDRFSAERTGGSVSTLTIQRTQQEDSAVYLCASSFGGLAGYEQYFGPGTRLTVT.